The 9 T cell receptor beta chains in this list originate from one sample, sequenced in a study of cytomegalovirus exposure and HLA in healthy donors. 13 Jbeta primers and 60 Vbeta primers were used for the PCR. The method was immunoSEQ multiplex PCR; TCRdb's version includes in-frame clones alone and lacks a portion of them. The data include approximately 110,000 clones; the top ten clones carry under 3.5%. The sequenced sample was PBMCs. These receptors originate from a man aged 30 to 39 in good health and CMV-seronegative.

The CDR3 DNA sequence: TGTGCCAGCAGTAGCGGGCTCCAAGAGACCCAGTACTTC. It yields the protein CASSSGLQETQYF. V is TRBV7-2 and J is TRBJ2-5, with 7 positions matching TRBD2. There are 13 residues in the CDR3. Trimming cost V 6 bases and J 1 base; bases outside gene matches: 2. Germline loops: CDR1 SGHTA, CDR2 FQGNSA.

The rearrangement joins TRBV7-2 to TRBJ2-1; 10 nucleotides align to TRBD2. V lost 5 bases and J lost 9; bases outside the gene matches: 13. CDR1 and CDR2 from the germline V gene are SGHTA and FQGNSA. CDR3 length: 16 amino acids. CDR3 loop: CASSPSGGAGETEQFF. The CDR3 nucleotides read TGTGCCAGCAGCCCCAGCGGGGGGGCCGGGGAAACTGAGCAGTTCTTC.

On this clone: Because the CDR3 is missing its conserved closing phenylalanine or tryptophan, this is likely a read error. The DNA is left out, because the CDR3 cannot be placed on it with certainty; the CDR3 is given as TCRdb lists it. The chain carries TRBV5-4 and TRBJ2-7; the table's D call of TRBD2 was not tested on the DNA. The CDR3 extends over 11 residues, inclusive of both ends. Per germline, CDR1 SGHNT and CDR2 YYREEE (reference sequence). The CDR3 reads CATPTSGARQL.

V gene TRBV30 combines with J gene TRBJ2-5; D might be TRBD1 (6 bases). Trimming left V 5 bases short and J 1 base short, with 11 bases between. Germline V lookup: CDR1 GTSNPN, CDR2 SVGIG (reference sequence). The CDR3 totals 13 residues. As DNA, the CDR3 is TGTGCCTGGGATAGGACAGTCCAAGAGACCCAGTACTTC. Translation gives CAWDRTVQETQYF.

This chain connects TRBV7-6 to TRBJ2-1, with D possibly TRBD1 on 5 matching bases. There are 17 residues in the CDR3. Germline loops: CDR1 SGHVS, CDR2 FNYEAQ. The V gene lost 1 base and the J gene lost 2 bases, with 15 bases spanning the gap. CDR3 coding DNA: TGTGCCAGCAGCTTAGAGCAGCCCAGGGCACCCTACAATGAGCAGTTCTTC. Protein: CASSLEQPRAPYNEQFF.

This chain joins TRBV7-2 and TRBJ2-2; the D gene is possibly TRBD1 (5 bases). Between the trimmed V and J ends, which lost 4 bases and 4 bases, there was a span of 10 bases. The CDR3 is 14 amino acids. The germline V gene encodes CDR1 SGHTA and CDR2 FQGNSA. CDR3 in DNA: TGTGCCAGCAGCTCCAGGGTGTTCACCGGGGAGCTGTTTTTT. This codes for CASSSRVFTGELFF.

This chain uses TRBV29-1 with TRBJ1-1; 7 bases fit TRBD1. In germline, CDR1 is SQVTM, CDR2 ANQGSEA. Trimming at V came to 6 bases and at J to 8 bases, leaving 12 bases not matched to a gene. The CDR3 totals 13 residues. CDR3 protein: CSVVNRGTLEAFF. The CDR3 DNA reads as TGCAGCGTGGTCAACAGGGGCACCCTGGAAGCTTTCTTT. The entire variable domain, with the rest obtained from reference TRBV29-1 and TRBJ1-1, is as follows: SAVISQKPSRDICQRGTSLTIQCQVDSQVTMMFWYRQQPGQSLTLIATANQGSEATYESGFVIDKFPISRPNLTFSTLTVSNMSPEDSSIYLCSVVNRGTLEAFFGQGTRLTVV.

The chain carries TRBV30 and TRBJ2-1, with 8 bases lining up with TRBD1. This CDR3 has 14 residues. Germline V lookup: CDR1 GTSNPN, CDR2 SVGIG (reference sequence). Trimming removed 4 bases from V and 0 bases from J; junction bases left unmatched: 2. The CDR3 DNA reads TGTGCCTGGACAGGGGGCTACTCCTACAATGAGCAGTTCTTC. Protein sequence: CAWTGGYSYNEQFF.

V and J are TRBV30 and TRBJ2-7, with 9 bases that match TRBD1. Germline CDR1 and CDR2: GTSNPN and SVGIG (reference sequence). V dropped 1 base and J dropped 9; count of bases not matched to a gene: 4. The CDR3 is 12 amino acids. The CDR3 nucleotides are TGTGCCTGGAGTGGGGGACAGGGCCCGCAGTACTTC. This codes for CAWSGGQGPQYF. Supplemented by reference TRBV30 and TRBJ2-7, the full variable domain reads SQTIHQWPATLVQPVGSPLSLECTVEGTSNPNLYWYRQAAGRGLQLLFYSVGIGQISSEVPQNLSASRPQDRQFILSSKKLLLSDSGFYLCAWSGGQGPQYFGPGTRLTVT.